This TCR beta chain comes out of a study of blood T cell repertoires in COVID-19. Study processing details: Amplified reference gene primers provided the basis for estimating nucleated cell counts. Repertoires were generated with immunoSEQ multiplex PCR, while TCRdb's copy carries only in-frame clones and drops some. Clone size and V and J calls were adopted from that table, with D and trimming inferred from the DNA. The repertoire consists of roughly 140,000 clones, with approximately 80% occurring once and the leading ten covering about 39%. Germline CDR1 MNHEY, CDR2 SVGEGT. The CDR3 length is 13 residues. With 4 bases removed from V and 3 bases from J, the gap between germline ends came to 9 bases.

The receptor was isolated from a human donor in a cohort sampled during active COVID-19. Sequences were obtained from peripheral blood. The chain joins TRBV6-2 or TRBV6-3 to TRBJ2-5; no clear D gene. The CDR3, as DNA: TGTGCCAGCAGTTCACTCCGTAAAGAGACCCAGTACTTC. This encodes CASSSLRKETQYF.